A selection of T cell receptor beta chains follows, all from one sample in a study of blood T cell repertoires in COVID-19. Measured with immunoSEQ multiplex PCR; TCRdb has only the in-frame clones, and not every one. In the table there are a few hundred thousand clones, roughly 89% of which are singletons. Sequenced: PBMCs or T cells enriched from blood (not recorded which). These TCRs come from a young woman who had recovered from COVID-19. The CDR3 runs from the conserved cysteine through the conserved F or W.

>TRBV27|14
CASGKQGSNQPQHF
>TRBV11-2|17
CASSRITGPPNTGELFF
>TRBV29-1|16
CSVGSPASGGAYEQYF
>TRBV11-2|16
CASSVSGQFSLGELFF
>TRBV30|15
CAWALRGQGSSPLHF
>TRBV11-2|14
CASSFTGTVYEQYF
>TRBV5-1|15
CASSLEGVGSAEAFF
>TRBV5-1|17
CASSLAFPSGGYNEQFF
>TRBV3-1/TRBV3-2|11
CASSHYYEQYF
>TRBV20-1|16
CSAGGLAGMSTDTQYF
>TRBV6-6|14
CASSLNRQNTEAFF
>TRBV30|14
CAWARGGSGNTIYF
>TRBV6-5|13
CASSYSSGDEQFF
>TRBV30|13
CAWRRASYTEAFF
>TRBV3-1/TRBV3-2|16
CASSQGDRGRNQPQHF
>TRBV28|14
CASIGRGETGELFF
>TRBV5-6|15
CASSLVGHRTTEAFF
>TRBV3-1/TRBV3-2|16
CASSPLGTGGRSPLHF
>TRBV6-5|15
CASSPLGGAGTEAFF
>TRBV15|17
CATSRARQGAGLYGYTF